A single sample is the source of the 4 T cell receptor beta chains below, sequenced in a study of T cells in tumors after PD-1 blockade. TCRdb keeps only in-frame clones here, not all; method: immunoSEQ multiplex PCR. The sample consists of approximately 46,000 clones, about four fifths of them appearing once. The source material was PBMCs, sampled before anti-PD-1 treatment. The receptors shown here come from a human donor with basal cell carcinoma.

The chain combines TRBV6-6 with TRBJ1-1; D is uncertain. The CDR3 runs to 12 residues. Looked up from germline, CDR1 is MNHNY and CDR2 is SVGAGI (reference sequence). V was shortened by 6 bases and J by 5 bases, with 10 bases between the two germline ends. CDR3 bases: TGTGCCAGCAGCCCGGTGGGAACTGAAGCTTTCTTT. This gives the protein CASSPVGTEAFF.

This sequence joins TRBV6-5 and TRBJ2-1; D may be TRBD2 (6 bases). V lost 5 bases and J lost 6, with 17 bases in between. Germline V gives CDR1 MNHEY, CDR2 SVGAGI. This CDR3 has 15 amino acids. CDR3 in DNA: TGTGCCAGCAGTCGACTAGAGGAAAGGGCCAATGAGCAGTTCTTC. Its protein product is CASSRLEERANEQFF.

This clone appeared once. The chain is built from TRBV7-2 and TRBJ1-3; D uncertain. The CDR3 is made up of 15 amino acids. Germline V gene lookup returns CDR1 SGHTA and CDR2 FQGNSA. V shed 6 bases and J shed 0 bases, with 12 bases lying between them. This CDR3 is CASRLDGISGNTIYF. The CDR3, as DNA: TGTGCCAGCAGACTGGACGGCATCTCTGGAAACACCATATATTTT.

The chain uses TRBV9 and TRBJ2-2; TRBD1 agrees at 7 bases. Germline-derived CDR1 and CDR2 are SGDLS and YYNGEE. The J segment lost 5 bases and the V segment lost 4 bases, leaving 5 bases of the junction unmatched. This CDR3 comprises 14 residues. CDR3 loop: CASSSGQFTGELFF. CDR3 sequence (DNA): TGTGCCAGCAGCTCGGGACAGTTTACCGGGGAGCTGTTTTTT.